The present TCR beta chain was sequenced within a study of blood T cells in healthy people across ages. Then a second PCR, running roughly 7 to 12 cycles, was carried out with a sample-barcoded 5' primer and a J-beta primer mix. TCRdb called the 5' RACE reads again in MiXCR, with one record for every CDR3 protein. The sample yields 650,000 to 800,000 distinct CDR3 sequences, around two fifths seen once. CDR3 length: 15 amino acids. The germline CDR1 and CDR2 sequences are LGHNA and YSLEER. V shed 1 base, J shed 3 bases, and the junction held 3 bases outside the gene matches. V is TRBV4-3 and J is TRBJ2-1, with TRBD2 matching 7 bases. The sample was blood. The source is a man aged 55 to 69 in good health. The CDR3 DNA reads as TGCGCCAGCAGCCAAGGGACTAGAGTCTACAATGAGCAGTTCTTC. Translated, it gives CASSQGTRVYNEQFF.